The 10 T cell receptor beta chains presented below share a single source sample, sequenced in a study of T cells after yellow fever vaccination. TCRdb redid the calling of the 5' RACE reads with MiXCR, one entry per CDR3 protein. The sample lists hundreds of thousands of distinct CDR3 sequences; about 14% were seen once. The sequencing here drew on PBMCs, taken on the day of the yellow fever booster vaccination. The receptors derive from a man aged 30 to 45 who received the YFV17D yellow fever vaccine.

Concerning this clonotype: Compared with germline, one end of the junction differs, possibly owing to a read error. The chain links TRBV7-7 to TRBJ2-3; a weak D match, TRBD2 (6 bases). This CDR3 is 13 amino acids long. CDR1 is SSHAT, CDR2 FNYEAQ, per germline (reference sequence). The CDR3 spells CASSSGETDTQYF. CDR3 DNA: TGTGCTAGCAGCTCGGGGGAAACAGATACGCAGTATTTT. The variable domain in full, with the rest retrieved from reference TRBV7-7 and TRBJ2-3, is GAGVSQSPRYKVTKRGQDVTLRCDPISSHATLYWYQQALGQGPEFLTYFNYEAQPDKSGLPSDRFSAERPEGSISTLTIQRTEQRDSAMYRCASSSGETDTQYFGPGTRLTVL.

This clonotype was counted at least ten times. V usage is TRBV5-1 and J usage is TRBJ2-7; a weak D match, TRBD1 (6 bases). CDR1 SGHRS and CDR2 YFSETQ come from the germline V gene. Trimming left V 4 bases short and J 0 bases short, with 8 bases between. CDR3 size: 13 residues. The CDR3, as DNA: TGCGCCAGCAGCAGGGACATCTCCTACGAGCAGTACTTC. Translation gives CASSRDISYEQYF.

The rearrangement links TRBV9 to TRBJ2-7, with TRBD2 identical over 10 bases. The CDR3 has 16 amino acids. Trimming cost V 0 bases and J 6 bases; bases outside gene matches: 9. The germline V gene has CDR1 SGDLS and CDR2 YYNGEE. The CDR3 protein is CASSVDTGTSESEQYF. The CDR3 bases are TGTGCCAGCAGCGTAGATACCGGGACTAGCGAGAGCGAGCAGTACTTC.

This clonotype was seen ten or more times. J is TRBJ1-2 and V is TRBV18, with D perhaps matching TRBD1 (6 bases). Germline CDR1 and CDR2: KGHSH and LQKENI. CDR3 length: 15 amino acids. The ends were cut back, 3 bases at V and 0 bases at J, with 11 bases in the middle. This CDR3 is CASSPTGTPNYGYTF. DNA of the CDR3: TGTGCCAGCTCACCGACCGGGACACCTAACTATGGCTACACCTTC.

This chain connects TRBV27 to TRBJ2-7; 9 bases line up with TRBD1. The CDR3 has 15 residues. CDR1 and CDR2 from the germline V gene are MNHEY and SMNVEV (reference sequence). With 3 bases clipped from V and 1 base from J, the junction kept 4 bases outside the gene matches. CDR3 sequence: CASSFNRGLSYEQYF. For the CDR3, the DNA is TGTGCCAGCAGTTTTAACAGGGGGCTATCCTACGAGCAGTACTTC.

Only a few counts were recorded for this clonotype. V usage is TRBV29-1 and J usage is TRBJ1-4, with D possibly matching TRBD1 (5 bases). Germline CDR1 SQVTM, CDR2 ANQGSEA. The CDR3 is 13 amino acids. Trimming cost V 3 bases and J 5 bases, with 10 bases left between them. CDR3 region: CSVDQGGNEKLFF. DNA of the CDR3: TGCAGCGTTGATCAGGGTGGGAATGAAAAACTGTTTTTT.

This chain joins TRBV2 and TRBJ1-5, with D unresolved. Trimming pared 6 bases from V and 2 bases from J, leaving 14 bases between. The CDR3 totals 15 residues. The germline V gene encodes CDR1 SNHLY and CDR2 FYNNEI. CDR3 DNA sequence: TGTGCCAGCAGCCTCACCGGAAGGGGCAATCAGCCCCAGCATTTT. Translated: CASSLTGRGNQPQHF.

The J gene is TRBJ2-5, the V gene TRBV6-1; 7 bases fit TRBD1. Trimming removed 5 bases from V and 7 bases from J; junction bases left unmatched: 10. Per germline, CDR1 MNHNS and CDR2 SASEGT. CDR3 length equals 14 residues. The CDR3 protein is CASSREGQLVTQYF. CDR3 nucleotides: TGTGCCAGCAGTCGAGAGGGACAGTTGGTGACCCAGTACTTC.

This clonotype has more than one count but fewer than ten. The chain uses TRBV29-1 and TRBJ2-7; possibly TRBD1 or TRBD2 for D (5 bases each). CDR1 is SQVTM and CDR2 is ANQGSEA in the germline V gene. The CDR3 runs 14 residues. V lost 5 bases and J 7 bases, leaving 21 bases between the germline ends. Here the CDR3 reads CSVLGGWFAGEQYF. CDR3 nucleotide sequence: TGCAGCGTTCTTGGGGGTTGGTTCGCCGGAGAGCAGTACTTC.

The chain employs TRBV21-1 and TRBJ1-1; TRBD1, the table's D call, lacks a check against the DNA. TRBV21-1 has pseudogene status. This CDR3 has 15 amino acids. The CDR3 DNA follows: TGTGCCAGCAGCAACGGACAGGGAGCGAACACTGAAGCTTTCTTT. Its protein is CASSNGQGANTEAFF.